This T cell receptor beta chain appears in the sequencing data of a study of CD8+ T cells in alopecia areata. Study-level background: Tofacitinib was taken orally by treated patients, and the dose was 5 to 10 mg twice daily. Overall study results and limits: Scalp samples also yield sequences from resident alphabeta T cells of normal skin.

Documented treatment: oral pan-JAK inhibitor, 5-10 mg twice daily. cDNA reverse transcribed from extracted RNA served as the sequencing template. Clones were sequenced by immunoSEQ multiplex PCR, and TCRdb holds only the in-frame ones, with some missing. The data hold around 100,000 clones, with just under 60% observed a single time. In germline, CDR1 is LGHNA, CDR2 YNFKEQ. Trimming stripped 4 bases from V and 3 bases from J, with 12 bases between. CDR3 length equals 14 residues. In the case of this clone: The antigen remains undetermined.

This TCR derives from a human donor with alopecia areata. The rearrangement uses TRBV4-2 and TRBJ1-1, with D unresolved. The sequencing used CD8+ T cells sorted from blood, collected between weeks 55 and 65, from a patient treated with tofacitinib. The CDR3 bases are TGTGCCAGCAGCCGAGAGACCCCGGACACTGAAGCTTTCTTT. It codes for CASSRETPDTEAFF.